The rows below give T cell receptor beta chains drawn from one sample of a study of cytotoxic CD8 clonotypes in ibrutinib-treated CLL. Using immunoSEQ multiplex PCR, the repertoire was profiled, and TCRdb retains in-frame clones only, with some absent. The data show 200,000 to 250,000 clones, with about three quarters seen just once and 5.9% held by the top ten. The input for sequencing was PBMCs, taken after 12 months of ibrutinib treatment. The source of these receptors is a human donor with chronic lymphocytic leukemia. Each CDR3 is given with its conserved first and last residue. The order of the fields is clone size, J gene, D gene, V gene, CDR3 protein, CDR3 DNA. A D gene is named only where the DNA matches it firmly. Size is omitted from some rows. Given values are once, few, many or a class for expanded clones.

abundance: .
j_gene: TRBJ2-7
d_gene: .
v_gene: TRBV6-6
CDR3aa: CATRDNPYEQYF
CDR3nt: TGTGCCACTCGGGACAATCCCTACGAGCAGTACTTC

abundance: .
j_gene: TRBJ2-7
d_gene: .
v_gene: TRBV11-2
CDR3aa: CASSSSYEQYF
CDR3nt: TGTGCCAGCAGCTCCTCCTACGAGCAGTACTTC

abundance: .
j_gene: TRBJ2-1
d_gene: .
v_gene: TRBV6-6
CDR3aa: CASSSTTREQFF
CDR3nt: TGTGCCAGCAGTTCCACGACTCGTGAGCAGTTCTTC

abundance: .
j_gene: TRBJ2-1
d_gene: TRBD2
v_gene: TRBV11-3
CDR3aa: CASSSGTSGLNEQFF
CDR3nt: TGTGCCAGCAGCTCCGGGACTAGCGGACTTAATGAGCAGTTCTTC

abundance: .
j_gene: TRBJ2-7
d_gene: .
v_gene: TRBV7-2
CDR3aa: CASSPGGAREQYF
CDR3nt: TGTGCCAGCAGCCCAGGGGGGGCGCGGGAGCAGTACTTC

abundance: few
j_gene: TRBJ2-7
d_gene: .
v_gene: TRBV6-6
CDR3aa: CASRVSGSSYEQYF
CDR3nt: TGTGCCAGCAGGGTAAGCGGGTCCTCCTACGAGCAGTACTTC

abundance: few
j_gene: TRBJ1-2
d_gene: TRBD1
v_gene: TRBV7-2
CDR3aa: CASSTRQGEVGGYTF
CDR3nt: TGTGCCAGCAGCACTCGACAGGGGGAGGTTGGTGGCTACACCTTC

abundance: .
j_gene: TRBJ1-6
d_gene: TRBD1
v_gene: TRBV28
CDR3aa: CATRFPGQGERSPLHF
CDR3nt: TGTGCCACCCGTTTCCCGGGACAGGGAGAAAGATCACCCCTCCACTTT

abundance: .
j_gene: TRBJ1-5
d_gene: .
v_gene: TRBV6-5
CDR3aa: CASRVTGISNQPQHF
CDR3nt: TGTGCCAGCAGGGTAACAGGGATAAGCAATCAGCCCCAGCATTTT

abundance: .
j_gene: TRBJ2-7
d_gene: .
v_gene: TRBV5-1
CDR3aa: CASSWDGGSSYEQYF
CDR3nt: TGCGCCAGCAGCTGGGACGGGGGTAGCTCCTACGAGCAGTACTTC

abundance: .
j_gene: TRBJ2-7
d_gene: .
v_gene: TRBV5-4
CDR3aa: CASRGQGSSYEQYF
CDR3nt: TGTGCCAGCAGGGGGCAGGGCAGCTCCTACGAGCAGTACTTC

abundance: .
j_gene: TRBJ1-5
d_gene: .
v_gene: TRBV6-6
CDR3aa: CASSYWAQPQHF
CDR3nt: TGTGCCAGCAGTTATTGGGCTCAGCCCCAGCATTTT

abundance: .
j_gene: TRBJ2-7
d_gene: .
v_gene: TRBV19
CDR3aa: CASSGAGPTYEQYF
CDR3nt: TGTGCCAGTAGTGGGGCAGGACCTACCTACGAGCAGTACTTC

abundance: .
j_gene: TRBJ1-2
d_gene: .
v_gene: TRBV29-1
CDR3aa: CSVEDWGVNYGYTF
CDR3nt: TGCAGCGTTGAAGATTGGGGGGTTAACTATGGCTACACCTTC

abundance: .
j_gene: TRBJ2-3
d_gene: .
v_gene: TRBV5-1
CDR3aa: CASSLVVITDTQYF
CDR3nt: TGCGCCAGCAGCTTGGTGGTCATCACAGATACGCAGTATTTT

abundance: .
j_gene: TRBJ1-2
d_gene: .
v_gene: TRBV6-5
CDR3aa: CASSPTTLDGYTF
CDR3nt: TGTGCCAGCAGCCCTACCACTTTAGATGGCTACACCTTC

abundance: few
j_gene: TRBJ1-4
d_gene: .
v_gene: TRBV30
CDR3aa: CAWSVFPGNEKLFF
CDR3nt: TGTGCCTGGAGTGTATTTCCGGGAAATGAAAAACTGTTTTTT

abundance: .
j_gene: TRBJ1-2
d_gene: .
v_gene: TRBV30
CDR3aa: CAGDRPYGYTF
CDR3nt: TGTGCCGGCGACAGACCGTATGGCTACACCTTC

abundance: .
j_gene: TRBJ1-6
d_gene: .
v_gene: TRBV9
CDR3aa: CASSVEAGRHSNSPLHF
CDR3nt: TGTGCCAGCAGCGTAGAGGCAGGCCGACACTCAAATTCACCCCTCCACTTT

abundance: .
j_gene: TRBJ1-2
d_gene: .
v_gene: TRBV9
CDR3aa: CASTKRGFDGYTF
CDR3nt: TGTGCCAGCACCAAGAGGGGGTTTGATGGCTACACCTTC

abundance: .
j_gene: TRBJ1-1
d_gene: .
v_gene: TRBV19
CDR3aa: CASRLVVNTEAFF
CDR3nt: TGTGCCAGTAGACTCGTGGTGAACACTGAAGCTTTCTTT

abundance: .
j_gene: TRBJ1-3
d_gene: .
v_gene: TRBV25-1
CDR3aa: CASILQGSRGNTIYF
CDR3nt: TGTGCCAGCATTCTACAGGGCTCGAGGGGAAACACCATATATTTT

abundance: .
j_gene: TRBJ1-3
d_gene: .
v_gene: TRBV9
CDR3aa: CASSAETPGRRVYGRNTIYF
CDR3nt: TGTGCCAGCAGCGCAGAAACCCCGGGACGGAGGGTTTATGGGAGAAACACCATATATTTT

abundance: .
j_gene: TRBJ2-1
d_gene: TRBD2
v_gene: TRBV4-3
CDR3aa: CASSQEAGGPNEQFF
CDR3nt: TGCGCCAGCAGCCAAGAAGCGGGAGGGCCGAATGAGCAGTTCTTC

abundance: few
j_gene: TRBJ2-1
d_gene: TRBD1
v_gene: TRBV6-5
CDR3aa: CASSYRTGNDEQFF
CDR3nt: TGTGCCAGCAGCTATCGGACAGGGAACGATGAGCAGTTCTTC

abundance: .
j_gene: TRBJ1-4
d_gene: .
v_gene: TRBV9
CDR3aa: CASNHGSGSHRPNEKLFF
CDR3nt: TGTGCCAGCAACCACGGGAGTGGGAGCCACCGACCGAATGAAAAACTGTTTTTT

abundance: .
j_gene: TRBJ2-7
d_gene: .
v_gene: TRBV28
CDR3aa: CASSRGGGPSEQYF
CDR3nt: TGTGCCAGCAGTAGAGGGGGAGGGCCGTCCGAGCAGTACTTC

abundance: .
j_gene: TRBJ2-5
d_gene: .
v_gene: TRBV27
CDR3aa: CASSLYTVQETQYF
CDR3nt: TGTGCCAGCAGTTTATACACAGTCCAAGAGACCCAGTACTTC

abundance: few
j_gene: TRBJ1-5
d_gene: TRBD1
v_gene: TRBV7-9
CDR3aa: CASSLGQGGQPQHF
CDR3nt: TGTGCCAGCAGTCTCGGACAGGGAGGACAGCCCCAGCATTTT

abundance: .
j_gene: TRBJ1-5
d_gene: TRBD1
v_gene: TRBV7-9
CDR3aa: CASSSTGENGQPQHF
CDR3nt: TGTGCCAGCAGCTCCACAGGGGAAAACGGTCAGCCCCAGCATTTT

abundance: .
j_gene: TRBJ1-1
d_gene: TRBD1
v_gene: TRBV7-2
CDR3aa: CASSPTGLRTEAFF
CDR3nt: TGTGCCAGCAGCCCGACAGGGCTCCGCACTGAAGCTTTCTTT

abundance: once
j_gene: TRBJ2-1
d_gene: TRBD2
v_gene: TRBV29-1
CDR3aa: CSVDASGLLNEQFF
CDR3nt: TGCAGCGTAGACGCTTCGGGACTACTCAATGAGCAGTTCTTC

abundance: .
j_gene: TRBJ2-3
d_gene: .
v_gene: TRBV5-6
CDR3aa: CASSLGLSGTDTQYF
CDR3nt: TGTGCCAGCAGCTTGGGCCTGAGTGGTACAGATACGCAGTATTTT

abundance: .
j_gene: TRBJ2-1
d_gene: .
v_gene: TRBV20-1
CDR3aa: CSARRMGEQFF
CDR3nt: TGCAGTGCTAGACGGATGGGTGAGCAGTTCTTC

abundance: .
j_gene: TRBJ1-4
d_gene: TRBD1
v_gene: TRBV18
CDR3aa: CASTVGQGAQEKLFF
CDR3nt: TGTGCCAGCACGGTTGGACAGGGGGCACAAGAAAAACTGTTTTTT

abundance: .
j_gene: TRBJ1-2
d_gene: TRBD1
v_gene: TRBV29-1
CDR3aa: CSVEGGTMFTGGAYGYTF
CDR3nt: TGCAGCGTTGAAGGGGGGACTATGTTTACAGGGGGCGCCTATGGCTACACCTTC

abundance: .
j_gene: TRBJ2-1
d_gene: .
v_gene: TRBV29-1
CDR3aa: CSVRNEQFF
CDR3nt: TGCAGCGTCCGTAATGAGCAGTTCTTC

abundance: few
j_gene: TRBJ2-5
d_gene: .
v_gene: TRBV5-4
CDR3aa: CASSLVSETQYF
CDR3nt: TGTGCCAGCAGCTTGGTCTCAGAGACCCAGTACTTC

abundance: .
j_gene: TRBJ1-1
d_gene: TRBD1
v_gene: TRBV28
CDR3aa: CASSFGTVGVMNTEAFF
CDR3nt: TGTGCCAGCAGTTTCGGGACAGTAGGCGTCATGAACACTGAAGCTTTCTTT

abundance: many
j_gene: TRBJ2-3
d_gene: .
v_gene: TRBV5-1
CDR3aa: CASSLRQGTDTQYF
CDR3nt: TGCGCCAGCAGCTTGAGGCAGGGGACAGATACGCAGTATTTT